This T cell receptor beta chain stems from a study of blood T cell repertoires in COVID-19. Study details: Spain, Italy and the United States supplied samples that represented acute and convalescent COVID-19.

Sequenced by immunoSEQ multiplex PCR; TCRdb stores in-frame clones only, minus some. The sample holds 150,000 to 200,000 clones, roughly nine tenths seen once. The sequenced material came from PBMCs or T cells enriched from blood (not recorded which). The receptor's source is a woman aged 40 to 50 with acute COVID-19.

CDR3 sequence reads: CASSRGTSGYNEQFF. The CDR3, as DNA: TGTGCCAGCAGCCGGGGGACTAGCGGGTACAATGAGCAGTTCTTC. This chain links TRBV7-9 with TRBJ2-1, with 12 nucleotides matching TRBD2. Germline values: CDR1 SEHNR, CDR2 FQNEAQ (reference sequence). This CDR3 has 15 amino acids. With 5 bases clipped from V and 4 bases from J, the junction kept 3 bases outside the gene matches.